This TCR beta chain comes out of a study of control samples from healthy donors and cancer patients (dated by TCRdb to 2020 to 2022). With regard to this clone: Its binding antigen is unknown. One base away there is no much larger clone; base qualities are not given.

The library relied on the immunoSEQ multiplex PCR assay. Drawn from immuneACCESS, this table holds only the in-frame rearrangements with V and J called that TCRdb kept. Clones are partly lost; checked studies trace under half to an unresolved V gene and leave the rest unexplained. This sample gives 150,000 or so clones in total; 92% of them show up just once. The ten largest clones capture less than 2.5% of the sample. Its CDR3 holds 14 amino acids, cysteine through phenylalanine. The entry retains the CDR3 DNA only, 42 bases that are in frame from base 1. The germline V gene encodes CDR1 WNHNN and CDR2 SYGVQD (reference sequence). V ends up 6 bases short and J 4 bases short, with an unmatched junction base count of 4.

The chain was built from TRBV10-1 and TRBJ1-1; 11 bases in between match TRBD1. The source is a woman aged 45-65 years in good health. The sequenced sample consisted of blood. CDR3 loop: CASRSGTGGTEAFF. The DNA sequence is as follows: TGCGCCAGCAGGTCCGGGACAGGGGGCACTGAAGCTTTCTTT.